This T cell receptor (beta chain) was captured by sequencing in a study of T-cell memory formation after mild COVID-19. Findings and limits, study-wide: Later expanders leaned toward CD4+, whereas clones contracting from day 15 to 85 were balanced CD4/CD8. SARS-CoV-2 specificity of second-wave clones peaking day 37 was unconfirmed.

Of note for this clonotype: Its antigen remains unknown.

Trimming at V came to 5 bases and at J to 7 bases, leaving 7 bases not matched to a gene. There are 13 residues in the CDR3. Germline lookup yields CDR1 SGHTA and CDR2 FQGNSA. A single record per CDR3 protein comes from TCRdb applying MiXCR to the 5' RACE reads. This table holds about 250,000 distinct CDR3 sequences, approximately 15% found once. The sample comprised PBMCs or a T cell subset sorted from them (not recorded which). The TCR was taken from an adult woman who had mild COVID-19 (a few samples of this study predate the infection). Cell type and time point are not known. V gene TRBV7-2 combines with J gene TRBJ1-2, with 7 bases lining up with TRBD1. The CDR3 bases are TGTGCCAGCAGCCTGGACAGGTCCGGTGGCTACACCTTC. Protein product: CASSLDRSGGYTF. The full variable domain, rest sourced from reference TRBV7-2 and TRBJ1-2, is GAGVSQSPSNKVTEKGKDVELRCDPISGHTALYWYRQSLGQGLEFLIYFQGNSAPDKSGLPSDRFSAERTGGSVSTLTIQRTQQEDSAVYLCASSLDRSGGYTFGSGTRLTVV.